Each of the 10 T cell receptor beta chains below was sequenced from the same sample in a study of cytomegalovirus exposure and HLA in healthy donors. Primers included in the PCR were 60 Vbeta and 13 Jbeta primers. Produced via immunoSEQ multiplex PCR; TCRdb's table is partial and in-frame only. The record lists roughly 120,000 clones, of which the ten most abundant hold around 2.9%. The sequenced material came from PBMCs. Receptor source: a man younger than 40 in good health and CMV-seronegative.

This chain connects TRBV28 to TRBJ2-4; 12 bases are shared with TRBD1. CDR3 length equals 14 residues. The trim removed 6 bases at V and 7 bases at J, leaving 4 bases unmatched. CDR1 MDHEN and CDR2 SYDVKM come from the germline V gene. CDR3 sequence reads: CASRSGQGANIQYF. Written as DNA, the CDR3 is TGTGCCAGCAGGTCGGGACAGGGGGCGAACATTCAGTACTTC.

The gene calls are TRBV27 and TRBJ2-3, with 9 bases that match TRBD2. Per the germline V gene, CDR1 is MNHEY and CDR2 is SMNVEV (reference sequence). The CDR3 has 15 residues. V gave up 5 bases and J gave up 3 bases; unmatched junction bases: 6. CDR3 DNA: TGTGCCAGCAGTAATAGCGGGAGTGATACAGATACGCAGTATTTT. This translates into CASSNSGSDTDTQYF.

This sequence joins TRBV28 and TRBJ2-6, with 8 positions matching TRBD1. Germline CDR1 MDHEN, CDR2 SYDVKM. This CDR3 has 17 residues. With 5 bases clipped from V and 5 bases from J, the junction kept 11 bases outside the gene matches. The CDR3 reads CASSVGQGAYRANVLTF. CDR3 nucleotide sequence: TGTGCCAGCAGTGTGGGGCAGGGGGCATATAGGGCCAACGTCCTGACTTTC. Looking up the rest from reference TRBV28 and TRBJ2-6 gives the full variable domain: DVKVTQSSRYLVKRTGEKVFLECVQDMDHENMFWYRQDPGLGLRLIYFSYDVKMKEKGDIPEGYSVSREKKERFSLILESASTNQTSMYLCASSVGQGAYRANVLTFGAGSRLTVL.

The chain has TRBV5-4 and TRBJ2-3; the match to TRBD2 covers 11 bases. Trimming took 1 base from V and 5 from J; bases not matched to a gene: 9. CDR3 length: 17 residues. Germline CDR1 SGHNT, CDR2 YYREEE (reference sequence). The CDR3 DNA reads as TGTGCCAGCAGCTTGTCTAGCGGGAGGTGGGTTGGAGATACGCAGTATTTT. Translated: CASSLSSGRWVGDTQYF.

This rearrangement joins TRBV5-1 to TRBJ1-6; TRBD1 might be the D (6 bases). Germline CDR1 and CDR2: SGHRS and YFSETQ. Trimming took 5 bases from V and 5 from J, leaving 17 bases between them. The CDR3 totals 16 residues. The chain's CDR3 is CASSLRAGANNSPLHF. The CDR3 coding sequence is TGCGCCAGCAGTCTGAGAGCAGGGGCTAATAATTCACCCCTCCACTTT.

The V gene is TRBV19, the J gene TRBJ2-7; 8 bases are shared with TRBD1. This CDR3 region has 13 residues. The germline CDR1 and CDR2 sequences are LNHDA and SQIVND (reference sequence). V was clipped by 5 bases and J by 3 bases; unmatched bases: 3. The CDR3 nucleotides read TGTGCCAGTAGTCTCGGACAGGGCTACGAGCAGTACTTC. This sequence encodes CASSLGQGYEQYF.

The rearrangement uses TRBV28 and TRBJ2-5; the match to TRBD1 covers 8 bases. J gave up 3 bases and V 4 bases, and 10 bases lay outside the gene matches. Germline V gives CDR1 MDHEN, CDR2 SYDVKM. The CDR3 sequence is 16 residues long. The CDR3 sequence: CASSSAGGPGKETQYF. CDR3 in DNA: TGTGCCAGCAGTTCAGCAGGGGGCCCAGGGAAAGAGACCCAGTACTTC.

The CDR3 DNA reads as TGTGCCAGCAGCCAAGGCGATATCTCCTACAATGAGCAGTTCTTC. It yields the protein CASSQGDISYNEQFF. This chain joins TRBV4-2 and TRBJ2-1, with D unresolved. Trimming cost V 1 base and J 0 bases, with 7 bases left between them. Germline CDR1 LGHNA, CDR2 YNFKEQ. The CDR3 covers 15 residues.

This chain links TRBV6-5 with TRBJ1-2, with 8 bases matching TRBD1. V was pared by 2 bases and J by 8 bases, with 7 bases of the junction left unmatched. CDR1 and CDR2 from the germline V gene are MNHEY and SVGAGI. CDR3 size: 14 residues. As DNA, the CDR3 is TGTGCCAGCAGTTACCGGACAGGGTCTCGCGGCTACACCTTC. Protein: CASSYRTGSRGYTF.

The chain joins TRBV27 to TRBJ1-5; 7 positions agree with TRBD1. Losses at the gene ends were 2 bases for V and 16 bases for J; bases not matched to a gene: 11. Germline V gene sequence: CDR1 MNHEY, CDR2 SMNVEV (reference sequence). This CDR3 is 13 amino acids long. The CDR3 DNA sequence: TGTGCCAGCAGTTTAGGATTGGGACAGCCCTACCATTTT. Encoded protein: CASSLGLGQPYHF.